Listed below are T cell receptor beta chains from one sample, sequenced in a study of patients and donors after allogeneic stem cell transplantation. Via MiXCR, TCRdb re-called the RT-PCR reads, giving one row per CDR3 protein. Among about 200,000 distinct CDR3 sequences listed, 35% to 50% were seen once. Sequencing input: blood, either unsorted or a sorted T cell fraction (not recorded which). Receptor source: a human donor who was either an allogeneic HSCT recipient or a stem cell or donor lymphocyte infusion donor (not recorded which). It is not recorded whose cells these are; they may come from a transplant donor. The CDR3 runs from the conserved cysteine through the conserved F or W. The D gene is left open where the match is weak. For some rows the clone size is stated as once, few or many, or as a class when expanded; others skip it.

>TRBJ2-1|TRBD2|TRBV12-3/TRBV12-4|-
TGTGCCTGCAGTACCGGGACTAGCGGGGCTAATGAGCAGTTCTTC
CACSTGTSGANEQFF
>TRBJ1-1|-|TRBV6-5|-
TGTGCCAGCAGTTACTCAGACGGAGGGAACACTGAAGCTTTCTTT
CASSYSDGGNTEAFF
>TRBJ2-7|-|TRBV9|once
TGTGCCAGCAGCTCGACAGGAAACTTTGCGGGGGAGCAGTACTTC
CASSSTGNFAGEQYF
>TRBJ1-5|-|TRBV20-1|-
TGCAGTTCTAGGGGCCTTGGAAATCAGCCCCAGCATTTT
CSSRGLGNQPQHF
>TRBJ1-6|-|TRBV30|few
TGTGCCTGGAGGCCGCGGACCCAAGGGGCCCTCCACTTT
CAWRPRTQGALHF
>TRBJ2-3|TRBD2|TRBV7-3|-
TGTGCCAGCAGCTTACTGGATAGCGGGAGATATACGCAGTATTTT
CASSLLDSGRYTQYF
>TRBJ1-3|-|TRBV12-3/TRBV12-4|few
TGTGCCAGCAGTTTTCCAGGGGCCATTGATGGAAACACCATATATTTT
CASSFPGAIDGNTIYF
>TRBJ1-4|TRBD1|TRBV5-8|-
TGTGCCAGCAGCCTCGACAGGGGCGATACTAATGAAAAACTGTTTTTT
CASSLDRGDTNEKLFF
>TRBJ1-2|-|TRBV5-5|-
TGTGCCAGCAGCTTGCATGGCAACTATGGCTACACCTTC
CASSLHGNYGYTF
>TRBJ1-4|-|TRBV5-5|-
TGTGCCAGCAGCCCGGCCGAAAAACTGTTTTTT
CASSPAEKLFF
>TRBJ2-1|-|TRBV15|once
TGTGCCACCAGTACCCCCTCCGGGATCGCCTCCTACAATGAGCAGTTCTTC
CATSTPSGIASYNEQFF
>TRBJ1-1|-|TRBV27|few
TGTGCCAGCAGCATCGGAGGAGTGGGCACTGAAGCTTTCTTT
CASSIGGVGTEAFF
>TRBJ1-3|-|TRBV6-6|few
TGTGCCAGCAGTTATCCGGGACGGGACTCTGGAAACACCATATATTTT
CASSYPGRDSGNTIYF
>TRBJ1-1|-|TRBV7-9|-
TGTGCCAGCAGCCCCCAGGGGTTGAACGCTGAAGCTTTCTTT
CASSPQGLNAEAFF
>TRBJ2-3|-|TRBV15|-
TGTGCCACCTCCAGCACAGATACGCAGTATTTT
CATSSTDTQYF
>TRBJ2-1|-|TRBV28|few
TGTGCCAGCAGTTTAGGCGGAGGGCCTAGGAATGAGCAGTTCTTC
CASSLGGGPRNEQFF
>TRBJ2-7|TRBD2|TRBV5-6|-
TGTGCCAGCAGCTTGTGGCCTAGCGGGAGGTTCTACGAGCAGTACTTC
CASSLWPSGRFYEQYF
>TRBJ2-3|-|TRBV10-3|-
TGTGCCATCGGGGCTTCAACTCGGGATCCAGATACGCAGTATTTT
CAIGASTRDPDTQYF
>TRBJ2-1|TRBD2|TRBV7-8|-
TGTGCCAGCAGCCCAACCCGCCAGGGAGGGTTTTACAATGAGCAGTTCTTC
CASSPTRQGGFYNEQFF
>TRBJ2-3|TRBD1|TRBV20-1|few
TGCAGTGCTAGAGATGGGGCAGGGGGTACAGATACGCAGTATTTT
CSARDGAGGTDTQYF
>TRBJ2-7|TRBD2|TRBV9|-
TGTGCCAGCAGCGTAAGCGGGAGAGCCTACGAGCAGTACTTC
CASSVSGRAYEQYF
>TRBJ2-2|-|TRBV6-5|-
TGTGCCAGCAGTTACTTAAACACCGGGGAGCTGTTTTTT
CASSYLNTGELFF
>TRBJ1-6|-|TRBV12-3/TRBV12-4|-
TGTGCCAGCAGTCCCGGTTCACCCCTCCACTTT
CASSPGSPLHF
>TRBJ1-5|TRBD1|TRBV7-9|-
TGTGCCAGCAGACCTAGGACAGGTCCTCAGCCCCAGCATTTT
CASRPRTGPQPQHF
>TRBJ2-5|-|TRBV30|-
TGTGCCTGGAACCCCCCCTCAGAGACCCAGTACTTC
CAWNPPSETQYF
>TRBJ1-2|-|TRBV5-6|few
TGTGCCAGCAGCTTGGCCGCCGGACTTGACTATGGCTACACCTTC
CASSLAAGLDYGYTF
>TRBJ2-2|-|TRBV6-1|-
TGTGCCAGCGATGTTGGTGTCTTGAACACCGGGGAGCTGTTTTTT
CASDVGVLNTGELFF
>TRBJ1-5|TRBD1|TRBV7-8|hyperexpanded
TGTGCCAGCAGCTCCGGACAGGGGGGTCAGCCCCAGCATTTT
CASSSGQGGQPQHF
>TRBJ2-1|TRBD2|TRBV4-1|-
TGCGCCAGCAGCCAAGTTGCTAGCGGGGATGAGCAGTTCTTC
CASSQVASGDEQFF
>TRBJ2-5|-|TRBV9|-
TGTGCCAGCAGCGTAGGGGCAGTCTTGGAGACCCAGTACTTC
CASSVGAVLETQYF
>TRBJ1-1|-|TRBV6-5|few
TGTGCCAGCAGTTACATAGGGGGGGAGACTGAAGCTTTCTTT
CASSYIGGETEAFF
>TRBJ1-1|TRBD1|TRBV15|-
TGTGCCACCAGCAGGACGCAGGGGGCTGACACTGAAGCTTTCTTT
CATSRTQGADTEAFF
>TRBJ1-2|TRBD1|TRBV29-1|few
TGCAGCGCGGACAGGGAATTCTTC
CSADREFF
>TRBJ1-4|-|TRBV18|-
TGTGCCAGCTCACCCCGCCAGGCAGGGTTGGAAAAACTGTTTTTT
CASSPRQAGLEKLFF
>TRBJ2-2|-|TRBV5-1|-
TGCGCCACCAGAGGGAGTCAGACCGGGGAGCTGTTTTTT
CATRGSQTGELFF
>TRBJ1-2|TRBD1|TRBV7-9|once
TGTGCCAGCAGCCCCTGGGACAGGGCTAACTATGGCTACACCTTC
CASSPWDRANYGYTF
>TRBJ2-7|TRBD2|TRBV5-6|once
TGTGCCAGCAGCCAGACTAGCGGGAGTTCCGAGCAGTACTTC
CASSQTSGSSEQYF
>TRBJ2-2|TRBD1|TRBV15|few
TGTGCCACCAGCAGTCGGGACAGGGCAACCGGGGAGCTGTTTTTT
CATSSRDRATGELFF
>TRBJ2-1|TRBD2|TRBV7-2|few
TGTGCCAGCAGCTCGACTAGCGTAAGGTCCAATGAGCAGTTCTTC
CASSSTSVRSNEQFF
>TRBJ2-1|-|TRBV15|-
TGTGCCACCGGGGCCACGGATTTCTCGGATGAGCAGTTCTTC
CATGATDFSDEQFF
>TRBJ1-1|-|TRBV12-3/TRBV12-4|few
TGTGCCAGCAGTTTAGAAGGCCCCTGGGACCCAGCTTTCTTT
CASSLEGPWDPAFF
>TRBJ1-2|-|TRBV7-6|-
TGTGCCAGCAGCCCATCCATGACTAACTATGGCTACACCTTC
CASSPSMTNYGYTF
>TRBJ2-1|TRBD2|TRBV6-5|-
TGTGCCAGCAGTTACTCTCTAGCGGGAGATTGTTTCTTC
CASSYSLAGDCFF
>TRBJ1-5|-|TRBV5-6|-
TGTGCCAGCAGCTTGCCCGGAAACAATCAGCCCCAGCATTTT
CASSLPGNNQPQHF
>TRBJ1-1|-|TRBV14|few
TGTGCCAGCAGCCAAATGGCGGCGAACACTGAAGCTTTCTTT
CASSQMAANTEAFF
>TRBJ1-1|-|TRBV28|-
TGTGCCAGCAGACCGGGTCAACTTGAAGCTTTCTTT
CASRPGQLEAFF
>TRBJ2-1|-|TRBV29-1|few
TGCAGCGTTGAACCCTACAATGAGCAGTTCTTC
CSVEPYNEQFF
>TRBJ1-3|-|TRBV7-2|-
TGTGCCAGCAGCTTAGGGGGGGCTGGAAACACCATATATTTT
CASSLGGAGNTIYF
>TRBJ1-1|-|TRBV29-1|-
TGCAGCGTTGACCGAGCGATGAACACTGAAGCTTTCTTT
CSVDRAMNTEAFF
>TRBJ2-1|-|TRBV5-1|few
TGCGCCAGCAGCTCGAGACTGCCAGAGGGGTTCTTC
CASSSRLPEGFF
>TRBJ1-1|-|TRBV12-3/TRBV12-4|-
TGTGCCAGCAGTACAGGCGCCACTGAAGCTTTCTTT
CASSTGATEAFF
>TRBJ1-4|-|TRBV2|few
TGTGCCAGCAGGGGTGATTCAACTAATGAAAAACTGTTTTTT
CASRGDSTNEKLFF